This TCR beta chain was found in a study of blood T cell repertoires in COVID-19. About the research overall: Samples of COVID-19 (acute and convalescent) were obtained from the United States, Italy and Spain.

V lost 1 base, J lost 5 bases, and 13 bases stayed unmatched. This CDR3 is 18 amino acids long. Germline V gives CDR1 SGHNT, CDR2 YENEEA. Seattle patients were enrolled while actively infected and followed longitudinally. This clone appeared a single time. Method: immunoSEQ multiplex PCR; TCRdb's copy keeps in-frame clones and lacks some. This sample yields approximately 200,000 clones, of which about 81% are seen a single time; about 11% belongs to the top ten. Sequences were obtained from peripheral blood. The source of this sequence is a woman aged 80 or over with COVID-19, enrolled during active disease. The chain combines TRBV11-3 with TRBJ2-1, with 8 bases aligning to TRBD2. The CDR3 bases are TGTGCCAGCAGCTTAGGAGGCCCAGCGGGAGTTGGTGACAATGAGCAGTTCTTC. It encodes CASSLGGPAGVGDNEQFF.